This TCR beta chain was identified in a study of CD8 T cells in Susac syndrome. Study outcomes and limitations: Individuals included in the TCR sequencing and HLA analysis were acknowledged by the study to be relatively few in number.

Regarding this clonotype: What it recognizes is unknown.

Random-hexamer reverse transcription was applied to about 0.5 to 1 ug RNA. TCRdb re-derived calls from the immunoSEQ multiplex PCR reads in MiXCR, one entry per CDR3 protein. This table holds under 95,000 distinct CDR3 sequences, around 94% found once. The V and J ends lost 5 bases and 3 bases, in that order; junction bases with no gene match: 11. The CDR3 runs to 16 residues. Germline V gene lookup returns CDR1 LNHNV and CDR2 YYDKDF (reference sequence). The specimen was CD4+ T cells from PBMCs. This chain joins TRBV15 and TRBJ1-2, with 8 bases that match TRBD1. This receptor was identified in a human donor with Susac syndrome. The CDR3 spells CATSPRTGQGHYGYTF. The CDR3 DNA is TGTGCCACCAGCCCGCGGACTGGACAGGGACACTATGGCTACACCTTC.